This T cell receptor beta chain was recovered during a study of blood T cell repertoires in COVID-19. This clone has only a few counts. Germline CDR1 reads MNHEY; CDR2 reads SVGAGI. V shed 0 bases and J shed 2 bases, with 10 bases lying between them. The CDR3 extends over 15 amino acids. In the original processing: How many nucleated cells were present was estimated from reference gene primer amplification. The repertoire was sequenced with immunoSEQ multiplex PCR; TCRdb's copy has only in-frame clones and lacks some. The V and J calls and clone size are taken from that table; D and trimming were inferred from the DNA. The sample contains about 350,000 clones, more than 75% of which appear only once.

This clonotype originated in a woman younger than 35 who had recovered from COVID-19. The J gene is TRBJ1-2, the V gene TRBV6-5; possible D gene TRBD1, 5 bases. Source material: peripheral blood. DNA of the CDR3: TGTGCCAGCAGTTACTCGGTATCAGGGAACTATGGCTACACCTTC. This gives the protein CASSYSVSGNYGYTF.